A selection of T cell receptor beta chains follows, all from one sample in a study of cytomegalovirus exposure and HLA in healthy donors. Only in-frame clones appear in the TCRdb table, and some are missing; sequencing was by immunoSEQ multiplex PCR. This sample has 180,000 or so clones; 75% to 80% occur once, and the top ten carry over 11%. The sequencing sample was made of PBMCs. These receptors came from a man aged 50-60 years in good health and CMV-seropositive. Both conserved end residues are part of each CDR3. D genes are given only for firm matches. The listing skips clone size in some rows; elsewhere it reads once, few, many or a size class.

TGTGCCAGCAGCCCGCAGGGTTACACTGAAGCTTTCTTT | CASSPQGYTEAFF | TRBJ1-1 | - | - | TRBV7-2
TGTGCCAGTAGTCGGGACAGGGCGAACATTCAGTACTTC | CASSRDRANIQYF | TRBJ2-4 | TRBD1 | - | TRBV19
TGTGCCAGCAGTTTTCTTACCGGGATCCTGGTAACTGGGGCCAACGTCCTGACTTTC | CASSFLTGILVTGANVLTF | TRBJ2-6 | - | - | TRBV28
TGTGCCAGCAGACACTCTGGGGCCAACGTCCTGACTTTC | CASRHSGANVLTF | TRBJ2-6 | - | - | TRBV5-8
TGCGCCAGCAGCACCAAACAGGGGACAGATACGCAGTATTTT | CASSTKQGTDTQYF | TRBJ2-3 | TRBD1 | - | TRBV5-1
TGTGCCAGTAGACCTCCAGCTAACTATGGCTACACCTTC | CASRPPANYGYTF | TRBJ1-2 | - | - | TRBV19
TGTGCCAGCAGCTTTGGGACAGGGGTCACCGGGGAGCTGTTTTTT | CASSFGTGVTGELFF | TRBJ2-2 | TRBD1 | few | TRBV5-4
TGTGCCAGCAGCGTAGGGTCTAGCGGTCCATACAATGAGCAGTTCTTC | CASSVGSSGPYNEQFF | TRBJ2-1 | TRBD2 | - | TRBV9
TGTGCCAGCAGATCGACAGGGGCCCGGATTGAAAAACTGTTTTTT | CASRSTGARIEKLFF | TRBJ1-4 | TRBD1 | - | TRBV6-5
TGTGCCAGCAGTTCCCCGTTGGGGGGGGGAGGAAGCACTGAAGCTTTCTTT | CASSSPLGGGGSTEAFF | TRBJ1-1 | - | - | TRBV28
TGTTCCAGCAGCTTATCAGGCCATAATTCACCCCTCCACTTT | CSSSLSGHNSPLHF | TRBJ1-6 | - | - | TRBV7-9
TGCGCCAGCTCCCCCTCCCCGGGCACACGGCGGGTCAATCAGCCCCAGCATTTT | CASSPSPGTRRVNQPQHF | TRBJ1-5 | - | - | TRBV23-1
TGTGCCATCAGTGAATCTTACAGGGGGAACTATGGCTACACCTTC | CAISESYRGNYGYTF | TRBJ1-2 | TRBD1 | - | TRBV10-3
TGTGCCAGCAGCAGCGAGGGGGCGATTCACACCGGGGAGCTGTTTTTT | CASSSEGAIHTGELFF | TRBJ2-2 | TRBD1 | once | TRBV2
TGTGCCAGCATGGGGGGACAGGTATCCACCGGGGAGCTGTTTTTT | CASMGGQVSTGELFF | TRBJ2-2 | TRBD1 | - | TRBV2
TGTGCCAGCAGCTTTGGGGAGATCGGCAATCAGCCCCAGCATTTT | CASSFGEIGNQPQHF | TRBJ1-5 | - | once | TRBV5-8
TGTGCCAGCAGCTTGGGACTAGCGGGGGGGCAATTCGGGGAGCTGTTTTTT | CASSLGLAGGQFGELFF | TRBJ2-2 | TRBD2 | few | TRBV5-6
TGTGCCAGCAGTGATGTCTGGTCTTACGGCTATGGCTACACCTTC | CASSDVWSYGYGYTF | TRBJ1-2 | - | - | TRBV25-1
TGTGCCAGCAGCTTGGAGGGGTTCAGCACAGATACGCAGTATTTT | CASSLEGFSTDTQYF | TRBJ2-3 | - | - | TRBV7-9
TGTGCCAGCAGTTTACCGAGGACAGGGATTCCCTACGAGCAGTACTTC | CASSLPRTGIPYEQYF | TRBJ2-7 | TRBD1 | - | TRBV28
TGTGCCAGCAGCTTCATAATACAGGGGGCTAATGAAAAACTGTTTTTT | CASSFIIQGANEKLFF | TRBJ1-4 | TRBD1 | - | TRBV7-9
TGTGCCAGCAGCTTCAGGGGGCGGGGCACTGAAGCTTTCTTT | CASSFRGRGTEAFF | TRBJ1-1 | TRBD1 | - | TRBV5-4
TGTGCCAGCAGCGGACAGGGGGCAGGGGAGACCCAGTACTTC | CASSGQGAGETQYF | TRBJ2-5 | TRBD1 | - | TRBV7-2
TGTGCCAGCAGTCCCGGGACAGGGGTGGGCAAACTGTTTTTT | CASSPGTGVGKLFF | TRBJ1-4 | TRBD1 | - | TRBV27
TGCAGTGTTACGGACACCGGGGAGCTGTTTTTT | CSVTDTGELFF | TRBJ2-2 | - | - | TRBV20-1
TGTGCCAGCAGCGACCCCCCCACTAGCGGGGTAAACACCGGGGAGCTGTTTTTT | CASSDPPTSGVNTGELFF | TRBJ2-2 | TRBD2 | - | TRBV9
TGTGCCAGCAGCTTATTCGATGAGCAGTTCTTC | CASSLFDEQFF | TRBJ2-1 | - | - | TRBV7-9
TGTGCCAGCAGGAGGGACAGCCTGAACACTGAAGCTTTCTTT | CASRRDSLNTEAFF | TRBJ1-1 | TRBD1 | - | TRBV6-1
TGTGCCAGCAGTGTCCCGGGACTAGCGATCCCGTTCTTC | CASSVPGLAIPFF | TRBJ2-1 | TRBD2 | - | TRBV6-5
TGCGCCAGCAGCCAAGTACTATCGGGGAACTATGGCTACACCTTC | CASSQVLSGNYGYTF | TRBJ1-2 | - | - | TRBV4-1
TGCGCCAGCAGCCAAGTGGGCGACTACAATGAGCAGTTCTTC | CASSQVGDYNEQFF | TRBJ2-1 | - | - | TRBV4-3
TGTGCCAGCAGCTTAGTGACGGAGAAAGAGACCCAGTACTTC | CASSLVTEKETQYF | TRBJ2-5 | - | - | TRBV7-9
TGTGCCAGCACCCCGACAGGGATTCTTGCAGGCACCTTC | CASTPTGILAGTF | TRBJ1-2 | TRBD1 | - | TRBV6-6
TGTGCCAGATTAAGGGACAGGGGCCCACAAATATTT | CARLRDRGPQIF | TRBJ1-3 | TRBD1 | - | TRBV6-5
TGTGCCAGCAGCGTAGGATTGGGGCCTGGGGCCAACGTCCTGACTTTC | CASSVGLGPGANVLTF | TRBJ2-6 | - | - | TRBV9
TGTGCCAGCACCCTAAACAGGGATGCTAACTATGGCTACACCTTC | CASTLNRDANYGYTF | TRBJ1-2 | - | - | TRBV6-1
TGTGCCAGCAGTGAATTCCAGGGATCCTACGAGCAGTACTTC | CASSEFQGSYEQYF | TRBJ2-7 | - | - | TRBV6-1
TGCGCCAGCAGTCCTGACTTACAGGGGGAGACCCAGTACTTC | CASSPDLQGETQYF | TRBJ2-5 | TRBD1 | - | TRBV10-1
TGTGCCAGCAGCTTGTCCGGGACAGGCGGTGCGTATGGCTACACCTTC | CASSLSGTGGAYGYTF | TRBJ1-2 | TRBD1 | - | TRBV11-2
TGTGCCAGCAGCCTCAATGCCGGGACAGGGGATGACAATGAGCAGTTCTTC | CASSLNAGTGDDNEQFF | TRBJ2-1 | TRBD1 | - | TRBV7-8
TGTGCCAGCAGTCGTGGACAGAAAAGATTCACAGATACGCAGTATTTT | CASSRGQKRFTDTQYF | TRBJ2-3 | - | - | TRBV5-8
TGCGCCAGCAGCCCCCGGACAGATCGCTATGGCTACACCTTC | CASSPRTDRYGYTF | TRBJ1-2 | - | - | TRBV5-1